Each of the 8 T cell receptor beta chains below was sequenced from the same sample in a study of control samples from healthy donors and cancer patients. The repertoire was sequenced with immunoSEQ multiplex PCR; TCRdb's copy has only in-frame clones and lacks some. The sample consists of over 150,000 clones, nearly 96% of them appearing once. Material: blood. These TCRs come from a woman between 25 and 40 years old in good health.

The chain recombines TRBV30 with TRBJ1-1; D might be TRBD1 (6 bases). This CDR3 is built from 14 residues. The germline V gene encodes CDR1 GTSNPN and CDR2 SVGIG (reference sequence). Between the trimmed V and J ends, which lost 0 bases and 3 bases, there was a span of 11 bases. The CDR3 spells CAWSVGGRYTEAFF. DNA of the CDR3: TGTGCCTGGAGTGTAGGGGGGAGGTACACTGAAGCTTTCTTT. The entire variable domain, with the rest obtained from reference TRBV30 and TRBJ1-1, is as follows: SQTIHQWPATLVQPVGSPLSLECTVEGTSNPNLYWYRQAAGRGLQLLFYSVGIGQISSEVPQNLSASRPQDRQFILSSKKLLLSDSGFYLCAWSVGGRYTEAFFGQGTRLTVV.

Here the CDR3 DNA reads TGCAGTGCTAGTGTAACAGGGGTTAGTGAAGCTTTCTTT. It encodes CSASVTGVSEAFF. The rearrangement uses TRBV20-1 and TRBJ1-1; 7 nucleotides line up with TRBD1. Germline CDR1 reads DFQATT; CDR2 reads SNEGSKA (reference sequence). This CDR3 has 13 residues. The V segment lost 3 bases and the J segment 7 bases; nucleotides outside the gene matches: 8.

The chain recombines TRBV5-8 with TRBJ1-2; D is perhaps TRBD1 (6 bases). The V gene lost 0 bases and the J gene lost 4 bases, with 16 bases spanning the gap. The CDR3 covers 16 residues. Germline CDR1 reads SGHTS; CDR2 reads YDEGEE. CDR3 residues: CASSLGNHGQSYGYTF. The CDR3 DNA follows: TGTGCCAGCAGCTTGGGGAACCACGGACAGAGCTATGGCTACACCTTC.

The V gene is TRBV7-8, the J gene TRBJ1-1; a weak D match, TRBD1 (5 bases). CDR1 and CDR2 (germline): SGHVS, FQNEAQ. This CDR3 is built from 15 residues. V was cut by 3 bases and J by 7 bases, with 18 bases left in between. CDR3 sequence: CASSFPGGGEGEAFF. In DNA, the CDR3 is TGTGCCAGCAGCTTCCCTGGGGGGGGAGAGGGTGAAGCTTTCTTT.

CDR3 sequence (DNA): TGTGCCAGCGCTTCCGGAGGACAGGGGACAAACGAGCAGTACTTC. It yields the protein CASASGGQGTNEQYF. The chain employs TRBV28 and TRBJ2-7; 9 bases match TRBD1. In germline, CDR1 is MDHEN, CDR2 SYDVKM. CDR3 length equals 15 residues. V shed 8 bases and J 5 bases; nucleotides not matched to a gene: 13.

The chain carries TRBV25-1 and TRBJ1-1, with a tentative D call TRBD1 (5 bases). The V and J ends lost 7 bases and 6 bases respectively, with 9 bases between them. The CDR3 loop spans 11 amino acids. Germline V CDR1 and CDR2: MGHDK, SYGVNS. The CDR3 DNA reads TGTGCCAGCAAGACAGAGGCTGAAGCTTTCTTT. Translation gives CASKTEAEAFF.

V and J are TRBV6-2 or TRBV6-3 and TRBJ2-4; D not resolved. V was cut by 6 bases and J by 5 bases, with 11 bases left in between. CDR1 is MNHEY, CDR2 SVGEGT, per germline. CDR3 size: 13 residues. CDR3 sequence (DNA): TGTGCCAGCAGCCCGCCGGACGAAAACATTCAGTACTTC. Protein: CASSPPDENIQYF.

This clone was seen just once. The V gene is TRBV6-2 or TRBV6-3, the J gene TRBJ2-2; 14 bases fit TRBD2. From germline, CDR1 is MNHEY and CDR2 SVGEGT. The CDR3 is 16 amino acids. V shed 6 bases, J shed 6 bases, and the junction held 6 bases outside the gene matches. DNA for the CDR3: TGTGCCAGCAGCAGGACTAGCGGGAGGCTGGCCGGGGAGCTGTTTTTT. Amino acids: CASSRTSGRLAGELFF.